The next 8 T cell receptor beta chains were all read from a single sample in a study of T cell responses to AZD1222 COVID-19 vaccine. Profiled with immunoSEQ multiplex PCR; TCRdb holds only in-frame clones, not every one. The sample has 90,000 to 95,000 clones, more than 70% seen once. The sample in question was peripheral blood, obtained on day 0 of AZD1222 vaccination. The receptor set was obtained from an adult in good health.

The genes are TRBV10-3 and TRBJ1-5; no firm D call. Trimming removed 1 base at V and 3 bases at J, with 10 bases between. The CDR3 is made up of 15 amino acids. Germline CDR1 is ENHRY and CDR2 is SYGVKD. Written as DNA, the CDR3 is TGTGCCATCAGTGAGTTCGACGTAGACAATCAGCCCCAGCATTTT. Translation: CAISEFDVDNQPQHF.

The rearrangement uses TRBV4-3 and TRBJ1-4; D not certain. The V gene's germline CDR1 is LGHNA and CDR2 YSLEER. CDR3 length: 17 residues. Trimming removed 0 bases from V and 0 bases from J, with 11 bases in between. The DNA of the CDR3 is TGCGCCAGCAGCCAAGATCCCCAGCAAGCAACTAATGAAAAACTGTTTTTT. It is translated as CASSQDPQQATNEKLFF.

V is TRBV28 and J is TRBJ1-2, with 7 positions matching TRBD1. J was trimmed by 3 bases and V by 6 bases; bases with no gene match: 4. This CDR3 spans 13 amino acids. Germline CDR1 reads MDHEN; CDR2 reads SYDVKM. This CDR3 is CASSVTGDYGYTF. The CDR3, as DNA: TGTGCCAGCAGCGTTACAGGGGACTATGGCTACACCTTC.

J is TRBJ1-5 and V is TRBV7-2, with D possibly being TRBD1 (5 bases). V lost 5 bases to trimming and J lost 2 bases, with 19 bases between them. The length of the CDR3 is 17 residues. Germline-derived CDR1 and CDR2 are SGHTA and FQGNSA. The CDR3 DNA reads TGTGCCAGCAGCCCCCCCGGGTGGGACCCAGGCAATCAGCCCCAGCATTTT. Protein product: CASSPPGWDPGNQPQHF. Filled out from reference TRBV7-2 and TRBJ1-5, the complete variable domain reads GAGVSQSPSNKVTEKGKDVELRCDPISGHTALYWYRQSLGQGLEFLIYFQGNSAPDKSGLPSDRFSAERTGGSVSTLTIQRTQQEDSAVYLCASSPPGWDPGNQPQHFGDGTRLSIL.

A single count supports this clone. The rearrangement links TRBV7-8 to TRBJ1-1, with 8 positions matching TRBD1. The trim removed 3 bases at V and 4 bases at J, leaving 1 base unmatched. The CDR3 is made up of 13 amino acids. Germline V gene lookup returns CDR1 SGHVS and CDR2 FQNEAQ. The CDR3 loop is CASSFRGPTEAFF. The CDR3 nucleotides are TGTGCCAGCAGCTTCAGGGGGCCCACTGAAGCTTTCTTT. The whole variable domain, filled in from reference TRBV7-8 and TRBJ1-1, reads GAGVSQSPRYKVAKRGQDVALRCDPISGHVSLFWYQQALGQGPEFLTYFQNEAQLDKSGLPSDRFFAERPEGSVSTLKIQRTQQEDSAVYLCASSFRGPTEAFFGQGTRLTVV.

V and J are TRBV4-3 and TRBJ1-1; D is unclear. Trimming left V 1 base short and J 2 bases short, with 8 bases between. The CDR3 extends over 14 amino acids. The germline CDR1 and CDR2 sequences are LGHNA and YSLEER. The CDR3 DNA follows: TGCGCCAGCAGCCAAGTGCCAGTCAACACTGAAGCTTTCTTT. Protein sequence: CASSQVPVNTEAFF.

The chain recombines TRBV5-4 with TRBJ2-2; 9 bases fit TRBD2. CDR3 length: 15 residues. The V and J ends lost 7 bases and 5 bases, in that order; junction bases with no gene match: 9. The germline V gene encodes CDR1 SGHNT and CDR2 YYREEE (reference sequence). The CDR3, as DNA: TGTGCCAGCGGGGGTAGCGGGAGTGGGACCGGGGAGCTGTTTTTT. Translating gives CASGGSGSGTGELFF.

A single count supports this clone. The identical CDR3 is also encoded by other nucleotide sequences in the sample. The chain is built from TRBV24-1 and TRBJ1-1, with 9 bases matching TRBD1. This CDR3 comprises 13 residues. J gave up 5 bases and V 4 bases, and 1 base lay outside the gene matches. Per the germline V gene, CDR1 is KGHDR and CDR2 is SFDVKD. CDR3 DNA: TGTGCCACCAGTGAGGGACAGGGTACTGAAGCTTTCTTT. It codes for CATSEGQGTEAFF.